These 7 T cell receptor beta chains came from one sample sequenced in a study of shared clonotypes between healthy human individuals (dated by TCRdb to 2019 to 2021). The library relied on the immunoSEQ multiplex PCR assay. TCRdb limited this immuneACCESS table to in-frame rearrangements with V and J called. A share of clones is missing; checked studies link under half to unresolved V genes, and the rest is unexplained. The sample has roughly 2,000,000 clones on record, about 95% of them singletons. Of the sample, around 1% is held by the ten largest clones. CD8 naive samples were CD45RO-negative cells positively selected for CCR7, giving a CD45RA+CCR7+ population that excluded TemRA cells. The sample was naive CD8+ T cells sorted from blood. The cell subset or site label for this specimen denotes: CD45RA+CCR7+. The source of these receptors is a man aged 18 to 30 in good health.

The gene calls are TRBV7-9 and TRBJ2-1; the D gene could be TRBD1 or TRBD2 (5 bases each). The CDR3 extends over 12 amino acids. Germline CDR1 SEHNR, CDR2 FQNEAQ (reference sequence). V lost 3 bases, J lost 6 bases, and 6 bases lay in between. The CDR3 DNA reads TGTGCCAGCAGCTTTGGGACCAATGAGCAGTTCTTC. This gives the protein CASSFGTNEQFF.

This chain joins TRBV15 and TRBJ1-1; D might be TRBD1 (5 bases). CDR1 is LNHNV, CDR2 YYDKDF, per germline (reference sequence). This CDR3 contains 14 residues. Trimming removed 3 bases from V and 1 base from J, with 9 bases in between. CDR3 protein: CATSSLDRNTEAFF. CDR3 coding DNA: TGTGCCACCAGCAGCCTTGACAGGAACACTGAAGCTTTCTTT.

For this clone: Other nucleotide sequences from this sample produce the same CDR3. The genes are TRBV5-6 and TRBJ2-1; D is unresolved. The CDR3 runs to 14 residues. Trimming left V 0 bases short and J 1 base short, with 5 bases between. Germline V gives CDR1 SGHDT, CDR2 YYEEEE. This CDR3 reads CASSLGGSYNEQFF. DNA for the CDR3: TGTGCCAGCAGCTTGGGGGGATCCTACAATGAGCAGTTCTTC.

The rearrangement links TRBV13 to TRBJ2-7, with D uncertain. The V and J ends lost 1 base and 4 bases respectively, with 8 bases between them. The CDR3 length is 13 residues. Germline CDR1 is PRHDT and CDR2 is FYEKMQ (reference sequence). In nucleotides, the CDR3 is TGTGCCAGCAGCTTAGAACGGCGGTACGAGCAGTACTTC. Its translation: CASSLERRYEQYF.

With respect to this clone: The sample holds other DNA sequences that translate to the same CDR3. J is TRBJ1-1 and V is TRBV19; no clear D gene. V lost 3 bases and J 0 bases, leaving 8 bases between the germline ends. Germline CDR1 reads LNHDA; CDR2 reads SQIVND (reference sequence). This CDR3 is built from 14 residues. CDR3 bases: TGTGCCAGTAGTATTCGGGATATGAACACTGAAGCTTTCTTT. As protein: CASSIRDMNTEAFF.

The genes are TRBV27 and TRBJ2-2, with D unclear. CDR1 is MNHEY, CDR2 SMNVEV, per germline (reference sequence). Trimming cost V 0 bases and J 4 bases, with 6 bases left between them. The CDR3 covers 14 residues. CDR3 sequence: CASSLSISTGELFF. CDR3 nucleotides: TGTGCCAGCAGTTTATCGATTAGCACCGGGGAGCTGTTTTTT.

J is TRBJ2-7 and V is TRBV9, with 15 bases that match TRBD2. After removal of 4 bases from V and 6 bases from J, the junction contained 8 bases not matched to a gene. The germline CDR1 and CDR2 sequences are SGDLS and YYNGEE. The CDR3 totals 16 residues. CDR3 nucleotide sequence: TGTGCCAGCAGCCCGGGACTAGCGGGAGGAATAGGCGAGCAGTACTTC. Translation gives CASSPGLAGGIGEQYF.